This T cell receptor beta chain was documented in a study of vaccination effects on CD4 cells after COVID-19. About the research overall: Each participant was given two doses of one vaccine (BNT162b2 or mRNA-1273). Points from the study as a whole: Clonal contraction was marked in infection- and vaccine-induced clones late after vaccination.

The CDR3 is 13 amino acids. Trimming shortened V by 2 bases and J by 4 bases, and 8 bases separated the two germline ends. Germline V lookup: CDR1 MNHEY, CDR2 SVGAGI. This clone was counted only a few times. The antigen remains unidentified. Prior to sequencing, the ViraFEST assay stimulated PBMC with viral peptide pools, which expanded the antigen-specific CD4+ T cells. Cultured cells yielded isolated CD4+ T cells after 10 days. Half-medium changes using IL-2 medium occurred on days 3 and 7. Clones were sequenced by immunoSEQ multiplex PCR, and TCRdb holds only the in-frame ones, with some missing. Among about 20,000 clones listed, around two thirds were seen once.

Source: CD4+ T cells from PBMCs cultured with HCoV-229E spike peptides, taken before COVID-19 vaccination. The rearrangement uses TRBV6-5 and TRBJ1-2, with D unclear. The sequence was obtained from a human donor who received a COVID-19 vaccine. The CDR3: CASSYNYLYGYTF. In DNA, the CDR3 is TGTGCCAGCAGTTACAACTATCTCTATGGCTACACCTTC.